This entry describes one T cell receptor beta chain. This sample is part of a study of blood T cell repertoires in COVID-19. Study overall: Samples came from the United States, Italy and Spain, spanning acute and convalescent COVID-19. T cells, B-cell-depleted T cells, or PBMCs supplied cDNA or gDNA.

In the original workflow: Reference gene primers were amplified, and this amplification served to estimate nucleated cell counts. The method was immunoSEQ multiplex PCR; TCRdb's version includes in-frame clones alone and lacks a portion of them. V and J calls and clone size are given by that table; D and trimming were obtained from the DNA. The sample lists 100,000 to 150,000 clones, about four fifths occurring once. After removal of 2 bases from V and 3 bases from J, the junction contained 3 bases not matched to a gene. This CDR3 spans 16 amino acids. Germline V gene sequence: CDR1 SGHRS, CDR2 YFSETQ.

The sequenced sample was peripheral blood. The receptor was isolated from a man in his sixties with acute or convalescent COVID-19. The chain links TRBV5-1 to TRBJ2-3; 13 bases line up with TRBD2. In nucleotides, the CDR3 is TGCGCCAGCAGCTTTACTAGCGGGGGGGTTACAGATACGCAGTATTTT. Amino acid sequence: CASSFTSGGVTDTQYF.